The 28 T cell receptor beta chains in this list originate from one sample, sequenced in a study of T cells in localized non-small cell lung cancer. Generated by immunoSEQ multiplex PCR, the TCRdb table keeps only in-frame clones and is missing some. Of some 19,000 clones detected, around 84% appear once; the ten largest clones hold 2% to 2.5%. The specimen comprised peripheral blood, sampled before any cancer treatment. The receptors were gathered from a man aged 40 to 75 with stage I lung adenocarcinoma.

The chain employs TRBV19 and TRBJ2-5; 9 bases are shared with TRBD1. CDR1 and CDR2 from the germline V gene are LNHDA and SQIVND (reference sequence). The CDR3 has 13 amino acids. V lost 3 bases and J lost 5; bases outside the gene matches: 1. Here the CDR3 reads CASSIDRGETQYF. CDR3 DNA: TGTGCCAGTAGTATCGACAGGGGGGAGACCCAGTACTTC.

V is TRBV4-3 and J is TRBJ2-3; D ambiguous. The CDR3 totals 13 residues. Germline CDR1 is LGHNA and CDR2 is YSLEER. Trimming took off 2 bases at V and 5 bases at J, with 8 bases between the two ends. Here the CDR3 reads CASSQQVGDTQYF. CDR3 sequence (DNA): TGCGCCAGCAGCCAACAAGTCGGAGATACGCAGTATTTT.

CDR3 nucleotides: TGTGCCAGCTCACCAGTGGCTAGCGGGGGGGCCGTTGATGAGCAGTTCTTC. Protein product: CASSPVASGGAVDEQFF. V and J are TRBV18 and TRBJ2-1; 12 bases fit TRBD2. Germline V lookup: CDR1 KGHSH, CDR2 LQKENI. This CDR3 spans 17 amino acids. V trimming: 2 bases; J trimming: 8 bases; junction bases outside the gene matches: 10.

The J gene is TRBJ2-2, the V gene TRBV7-9; D perhaps matches TRBD1 (6 bases). Between the trimmed V and J ends, which lost 9 bases and 5 bases, there was a span of 13 bases. Per the germline V gene, CDR1 is SEHNR and CDR2 is FQNEAQ (reference sequence). This CDR3 is 13 amino acids long. CDR3 in amino acids: CARENGQTGELFF. As DNA, the CDR3 is TGTGCCAGGGAGAACGGACAGACCGGGGAGCTGTTTTTT.

V and J are TRBV28 and TRBJ2-3; possible D gene TRBD2, 6 bases. The CDR3 has 14 residues. Germline CDR1 is MDHEN and CDR2 is SYDVKM. The V end lost 7 bases, the J end lost 1 base, and 12 bases lay between the germline ends. The CDR3 here is CASTLGGGTDTQYF. CDR3 DNA sequence: TGTGCCAGCACGCTGGGGGGAGGCACAGATACGCAGTATTTT.

The rearrangement links TRBV21-1 to TRBJ1-5. TRBV21-1 is reported as a pseudogene. The CDR3 consists of 15 residues. CDR3 coding DNA: TGTGCCAGCAGCAAAGTTCCGGGCGGCAATCAGCCCCAGCATTTT. Translated: CASSKVPGGNQPQHF.

The CDR3 sequence is CASSPSAGITGELFF. CDR3 nucleotides: TGTGCCAGCTCTCCTTCAGCGGGAATCACCGGGGAGCTGTTTTTT. V and J are TRBV18 and TRBJ2-2, with 7 bases lining up with TRBD2. Germline V lookup: CDR1 KGHSH, CDR2 LQKENI. Trimming cost V 6 bases and J 4 bases; bases outside gene matches: 8. The CDR3 loop spans 15 amino acids.

This rearrangement joins TRBV5-5 to TRBJ2-1; a weak D match, TRBD1 (6 bases). The V gene lost 3 bases and the J gene lost 12 bases, with 19 bases spanning the gap. The CDR3 spans 14 residues. Germline-derived CDR1 and CDR2 are SGHKS and YYEKEE (reference sequence). For the CDR3, the DNA is TGTGCCAGCAGCTCCCAGACAGGAACCCTGGGGCAGTTCTTC. This gives the protein CASSSQTGTLGQFF. Together with reference TRBV5-5 and TRBJ2-1, the CDR3 gives the full variable domain: DAGVTQSPTHLIKTRGQQVTLRCSPISGHKSVSWYQQVLGQGPQFIFQYYEKEERGRGNFPDRFSARQFPNYSSELNVNALLLGDSALYLCASSSQTGTLGQFFGPGTRLTVL.

The chain has TRBV27 and TRBJ2-1, with 7 bases lining up with TRBD2. CDR1 and CDR2 from the germline V gene are MNHEY and SMNVEV (reference sequence). CDR3 length: 17 residues. J lost 6 bases, V lost 6 bases, and 17 bases had no gene match. CDR3 region: CASSPRSASGTSNEQFF. The CDR3 bases are TGTGCCAGCAGCCCCCGTTCGGCTAGCGGAACCTCCAATGAGCAGTTCTTC.

The chain carries TRBV7-2 and TRBJ2-3; D might be TRBD1 or TRBD2, each matching 7 bases. The germline V gene has CDR1 SGHTA and CDR2 FQGNSA. The CDR3 extends over 15 amino acids. The ends were cut back, 5 bases at V and 6 bases at J, with 18 bases in the middle. CDR3 sequence reads: CASSRQGGGGDTQYF. The CDR3 DNA reads TGTGCCAGCAGCCGGCAGGGAGGGGGCGGCGATACGCAGTATTTT.

The V gene is TRBV11-2, the J gene TRBJ2-7, with D possibly being TRBD1 (5 bases). This CDR3 spans 16 amino acids. V lost 4 bases and J lost 3, with 19 bases in between. Looked up from germline, CDR1 is SGHAT and CDR2 is FQNNGV. CDR3 sequence (DNA): TGTGCCAGCAGCTCCCCTAGGGGCCCTATAGGCTACGAGCAGTACTTC. This sequence encodes CASSSPRGPIGYEQYF.

This chain uses TRBV4-1 with TRBJ2-1; TRBD2 matches at 11 bases. CDR1 is MGHRA, CDR2 YSYEKL, per germline. The V segment lost 1 base and the J segment 11 bases; nucleotides outside the gene matches: 4. This CDR3 comprises 14 residues. CDR3 bases: TGCGCCAGCAGCCAAGGGGGGACTAGCGGCAAGCAGTTCTTC. Encoded protein: CASSQGGTSGKQFF.

The genes are TRBV5-1 and TRBJ1-2; TRBD1 is a possible D gene (6 bases). Germline CDR1 SGHRS, CDR2 YFSETQ. The CDR3 has 14 amino acids. V lost 0 bases and J lost 2, with 8 bases in between. The DNA for the CDR3 is TGCGCCAGCAGCTTGGCAGGGGTAAACTATGGCTACACCTTC. It specifies CASSLAGVNYGYTF.

This chain connects TRBV9 to TRBJ2-1, with unresolved D. V lost 3 bases and J 0 bases, leaving 13 bases between the germline ends. Germline V gene lookup returns CDR1 SGDLS and CDR2 YYNGEE. The CDR3 covers 16 residues. The CDR3 protein is CASSGPSAASYNEQFF. The DNA of the CDR3 is TGTGCCAGCAGCGGCCCCTCTGCGGCCTCCTACAATGAGCAGTTCTTC. The whole variable domain, filled in from reference TRBV9 and TRBJ2-1, reads DSGVTQTPKHLITATGQRVTLRCSPRSGDLSVYWYQQSLDQGLQFLIQYYNGEERAKGNILERFSAQQFPDLHSELNLSSLELGDSALYFCASSGPSAASYNEQFFGPGTRLTVL.

The chain links TRBV4-3 to TRBJ1-3; perhaps TRBD1 as D (5 bases). Germline V CDR1 and CDR2: LGHNA, YSLEER. Trimming took 2 bases from V and 0 from J, leaving 8 bases between them. This CDR3 has 15 residues. The CDR3 nucleotides read TGCGCCAGCAGCCAATGGGGACTCTCTGGAAACACCATATATTTT. Translation: CASSQWGLSGNTIYF.

Relative to its sample, this clone is medium-sized. The CDR3 is CASSLALGFGGYTF. The DNA of the CDR3 is TGTGCCAGCAGCTTGGCTTTAGGATTCGGAGGCTACACCTTC. This rearrangement joins TRBV5-8 to TRBJ1-2; D ambiguous. CDR3 length: 14 amino acids. The ends were cut back, 0 bases at V and 8 bases at J, with 14 bases in the middle. The germline V gene encodes CDR1 SGHTS and CDR2 YDEGEE.

CDR3 region: CASSGSLYSYEQYF. The DNA of the CDR3 is TGTGCCAGCAGTGGGAGCCTCTACTCCTACGAGCAGTACTTC. V gene TRBV2 combines with J gene TRBJ2-7; D is unresolved. The CDR3 runs to 14 residues. V was pared by 4 bases and J by 0 bases, with 10 bases between. From germline, CDR1 is SNHLY and CDR2 FYNNEI.

The V call is TRBV28, the J call TRBJ2-5, with 7 positions matching TRBD2. Germline assignment: CDR1 MDHEN and CDR2 SYDVKM. V lost 6 bases and J lost 4; bases outside the gene matches: 8. The CDR3 covers 14 residues. The CDR3 DNA is TGTGCCAGCAGGTTGGGACCGGGAGGAGAGACCCAGTACTTC. Translated, it gives CASRLGPGGETQYF.

V is TRBV6-6 and J is TRBJ1-2; D might be TRBD1 (5 bases). Germline values: CDR1 MNHNY, CDR2 SVGAGI (reference sequence). Deletions cut 6 bases from V and 0 bases from J, with 8 bases between. The CDR3 runs to 13 residues. The CDR3 reads CASRRGPNYGYTF. The CDR3 DNA reads TGTGCCAGCAGAAGGGGACCTAACTATGGCTACACCTTC.

J is TRBJ1-3 and V is TRBV9; D call uncertain. The CDR3 runs to 15 residues. The germline V gene encodes CDR1 SGDLS and CDR2 YYNGEE. Trimming stripped 0 bases from V and 0 bases from J, with 7 bases between. For the CDR3, the DNA is TGTGCCAGCAGCGTAGCTCCGGACTCTGGAAACACCATATATTTT. This encodes CASSVAPDSGNTIYF.

This clone was seen a single time. The rearrangement uses TRBV6-1 and TRBJ1-5; no clear D. From germline, CDR1 is MNHNS and CDR2 SASEGT. Trimming took 5 bases from V and 2 from J, leaving 10 bases between them. The CDR3 contains 14 residues. CDR3 sequence (DNA): TGTGCCAGCAGTCCTACGCTGGGCAATCAGCCCCAGCATTTT. Translation gives CASSPTLGNQPQHF.

The chain uses TRBV28 and TRBJ2-1, with TRBD2 as a possible D gene (6 bases). CDR1 MDHEN and CDR2 SYDVKM come from the germline V gene. The CDR3 loop spans 16 amino acids. Trimming cost V 3 bases and J 0 bases, with 12 bases left between them. The CDR3 is CASSFWGEPSYNEQFF. The CDR3 nucleotides are TGTGCCAGCAGTTTTTGGGGGGAACCCTCCTACAATGAGCAGTTCTTC.

J is TRBJ2-2 and V is TRBV5-4; 11 nucleotides line up with TRBD1. The CDR3 spans 16 residues. The V gene end was trimmed by 4 bases and the J gene end by 6 bases; junction bases not matched to a gene: 8. CDR1 is SGHNT and CDR2 is YYREEE in the germline V gene (reference sequence). The CDR3 protein is CASSQDRGRYPGELFF. In nucleotides, the CDR3 is TGTGCCAGCAGCCAGGACAGGGGGCGTTATCCCGGGGAGCTGTTTTTT.

V is TRBV29-1 and J is TRBJ2-2; 9 nucleotides align to TRBD2. The ends lost 7 bases at V and 5 bases at J; junction bases unmatched: 11. This CDR3 has 15 amino acids. Germline V gives CDR1 SQVTM, CDR2 ANQGSEA. CDR3 coding DNA: TGCAGCGCAGGGGGAGCGGGAGGTCGTACCGGGGAGCTGTTTTTT. Protein: CSAGGAGGRTGELFF.

The chain is built from TRBV7-9 and TRBJ2-3; D gene ambiguous. There are 17 residues in the CDR3. The ends were cut back, 5 bases at V and 6 bases at J, with 24 bases in the middle. Germline V gene sequence: CDR1 SEHNR, CDR2 FQNEAQ (reference sequence). In DNA form, the CDR3 reads TGTGCCAGCAGCCCTCGTACCGGGTGGCCTCACTCGGATACGCAGTATTTT. It yields the protein CASSPRTGWPHSDTQYF.

This chain links TRBV18 with TRBJ1-1, with D possibly being TRBD1 (6 bases). The V end lost 0 bases, the J end lost 4 bases, and 21 bases lay between the germline ends. The CDR3 runs to 18 residues. Germline CDR1 KGHSH, CDR2 LQKENI. The CDR3 loop is CASSPPGQGIGGFTEAFF. CDR3 bases: TGTGCCAGCTCACCACCTGGGCAGGGGATTGGTGGTTTCACTGAAGCTTTCTTT. Variable domain in full (rest from reference TRBV18 and TRBJ1-1): NAGVMQNPRHLVRRRGQEARLRCSPMKGHSHVYWYRQLPEEGLKFMVYLQKENIIDESGMPKERFSAEFPKEGPSILRIQQVVRGDSAAYFCASSPPGQGIGGFTEAFFGQGTRLTVV.

The chain couples TRBV12-5 to TRBJ2-6, with D perhaps TRBD1 (5 bases). With 5 bases removed from V and 5 bases from J, the gap between germline ends came to 22 bases. The CDR3 covers 18 residues. The V gene's germline CDR1 is LGHNT and CDR2 FRNRAP. The CDR3 DNA reads as TGTGCTAGTGGTGAGCTAAGTGCAGGACAAAGTCGGGCCAACGTCCTGACTTTC. Protein product: CASGELSAGQSRANVLTF.

In its sample, this clone was seen once. V is TRBV6-1 and J is TRBJ1-2; no reliable D call. Germline V gives CDR1 MNHNS, CDR2 SASEGT. V lost 2 bases and J lost 12, with 10 bases in between. The length of the CDR3 is 11 residues. The CDR3 DNA reads TGTGCCAGCAGTGAAATCTGGGGAGACACCTTC. This sequence encodes CASSEIWGDTF.